This TCR beta chain was observed in a study of blood T cell repertoires in COVID-19. Study-level background: There were acute and convalescent COVID-19 samples, and they came from the United States, Italy and Spain. Sample material is recorded as cDNA or gDNA derived from T cells, B-cell-depleted T cells, or PBMCs.

Germline CDR1 SGHTA, CDR2 FQGTGA. There are 19 residues in the CDR3. J lost 1 base, V lost 2 bases, and 11 bases had no gene match. Per the study methods: Estimates of nucleated cell counts were drawn from the amplification of reference gene primers. Assay: immunoSEQ multiplex PCR; the TCRdb copy retains only in-frame clones and omits some. The V and J calls and clone size were taken over from that table, and D and trimming were inferred from the DNA. The sample yields about 190,000 clones, 82% seen once. The clonotype was recovered from a woman aged 55 to 70 with COVID-19, enrolled during active disease. The V gene is TRBV7-3, the J gene TRBJ2-7; TRBD2 aligns across 13 bases. Sequenced input: peripheral blood. The CDR3 DNA reads as TGTGCCAGCAGCTTATTGGGACTAGCGGGGCTTTCGACATCCTACGAGCAGTACGTC. It yields the protein CASSLLGLAGLSTSYEQYV.